This TCR beta chain originates from a study of blood T cell repertoires in COVID-19. Overall study: The United States, Italy and Spain supplied acute and convalescent COVID-19 samples. T cells, B-cell-depleted T cells, or PBMCs supplied cDNA or gDNA.

In the original processing: Amplified reference gene primers provided the basis for estimating nucleated cell counts. Method: immunoSEQ multiplex PCR; TCRdb's copy keeps in-frame clones and lacks some. From that table come the V and J calls and clone size; the DNA was used to work out D and trimming. The sample has around 60,000 clones, around nine tenths seen once. Germline V lookup: CDR1 SGHAT, CDR2 FQNNGV. Germline trimming cut 3 bases from V and 8 bases from J; bases unmatched to any gene: 11. The CDR3 sequence is 15 residues long. This TCR came from a woman aged 55-70 years with active COVID-19. Material: peripheral blood. This chain uses TRBV11-2 with TRBJ1-2; 8 bases map to TRBD1. CDR3 bases: TGTGCCAGCAGCTTTTCGGCAGGGGGCGCGGGGGGCTACACCTTC. As protein: CASSFSAGGAGGYTF.